This record looks at one T cell receptor (beta chain) sequence and its context. The antigen is not known. Germline V CDR1 and CDR2: SEHNR, FQNEAQ (reference sequence). V was clipped by 11 bases and J by 2 bases, with 15 bases between them. The CDR3 loop spans 14 amino acids. This sample stems from a study of T cell responses to AZD1222 COVID-19 vaccine. Study-level results: Only five to seven individuals given AZD1222 were seropositive at baseline. Clonal diversity may have been underestimated, and the donors were mostly white British, with more females than males.

The method was immunoSEQ multiplex PCR; TCRdb's version includes in-frame clones alone and lacks a portion of them. This sample carries approximately 120,000 clones, roughly 88% of them seen once, and the ten largest clones take about 27%. The TCR sequence derives from an adult who received the AZD1222 COVID-19 vaccine. Material: peripheral blood, obtained 28 days after the second AZD1222 dose. This chain links TRBV7-9 with TRBJ2-2; D is possibly TRBD1 or TRBD2 (6 bases each). Written as DNA, the CDR3 is TGTGCCCGGCGGGGCAGGGGTAACACCGGGGAGCTGTTTTTT. The encoded protein is CARRGRGNTGELFF.